These 30 T cell receptor beta chains were all obtained from the same sample, sequenced in a study of blood T cell repertoires in COVID-19. TCRdb's table, derived via immunoSEQ multiplex PCR, lists solely in-frame clones and lacks some. The sample has over 130,000 clones; over 60% are singletons. Sequencing was performed on peripheral blood. The receptors originated from a man in his fifties with acute or convalescent COVID-19.

The chain links TRBV6-2 or TRBV6-3 to TRBJ2-7, with 7 bases identical to TRBD1. This CDR3 comprises 14 residues. V shed 6 bases, J shed 3 bases, and the junction held 8 bases outside the gene matches. Per germline, CDR1 MNHEY and CDR2 SVGEGT. The CDR3 loop is CASSSDRVHYEQYV. CDR3 DNA sequence: TGTGCCAGCAGCTCCGACAGGGTCCACTACGAGCAGTACGTC.

CDR3 protein: CASSVAPTTAESYNSPLHF. As DNA, the CDR3 is TGTGCCAGCAGCGTAGCACCTACCACAGCCGAGTCCTATAATTCACCCCTCCACTTT. This chain joins TRBV9 and TRBJ1-6; D is ambiguous. CDR1 is SGDLS and CDR2 is YYNGEE in the germline V gene. The CDR3 totals 19 residues. The V gene lost 0 bases and the J gene lost 1 base, with 17 bases spanning the gap.

V usage is TRBV28 and J usage is TRBJ1-2; a weak D match, TRBD1 (6 bases). The CDR3 length is 13 residues. Trimming removed 5 bases at V and 5 bases at J, with 12 bases between. CDR1 MDHEN and CDR2 SYDVKM come from the germline V gene. For the CDR3, the DNA is TGTGCCAGCAGTCCCCCTCAGGGGTATGGCTACACCTTC. This gives the protein CASSPPQGYGYTF.

The chain employs TRBV5-4 and TRBJ2-3; tentative D call: TRBD2 (6 bases). The ends were cut back, 2 bases at V and 1 base at J, with 14 bases in the middle. Germline-derived CDR1 and CDR2 are SGHNT and YYREEE (reference sequence). This CDR3 comprises 16 residues. The chain's CDR3 is CASSFASAGRTDTQYF. CDR3 nucleotides: TGTGCCAGCAGCTTTGCTTCGGCGGGGCGCACAGATACGCAGTATTTT.

The chain uses TRBV10-3 and TRBJ2-5; 16 positions match TRBD2. The CDR3 runs to 17 residues. Germline V CDR1 and CDR2: ENHRY, SYGVKD. The ends lost 10 bases at V and 1 base at J; junction bases unmatched: 9. The CDR3 region is CATTGLAGGPGQETQYF. CDR3 in DNA: TGTGCCACCACGGGACTAGCGGGGGGGCCAGGCCAAGAGACCCAGTACTTC.

This clone was picked up a small number of times. The rearrangement joins TRBV5-1 to TRBJ1-2, with D uncertain. Deletions cut 4 bases from V and 0 bases from J, with 10 bases between. The CDR3 is 14 residues long. Germline V gene data show CDR1 as SGHRS and CDR2 as YFSETQ. The CDR3: CASSRSESNYGYTF. DNA of the CDR3: TGCGCCAGCAGCCGTTCAGAATCTAACTATGGCTACACCTTC.

The rearrangement joins TRBV6-6 to TRBJ1-3; D is perhaps TRBD1 (5 bases). This CDR3 is 15 amino acids long. V was shortened by 6 bases and J by 4 bases, with 16 bases between the two germline ends. Germline V CDR1 and CDR2: MNHNY, SVGAGI (reference sequence). The CDR3 loop reads CASSLGGGTGNTIYF. The CDR3 DNA reads as TGTGCCAGCAGCTTGGGGGGGGGAACCGGAAACACCATATATTTT.

This clone came up many times. The chain combines TRBV4-2 with TRBJ2-7, with D possibly TRBD1 on 5 matching bases. The germline V gene has CDR1 LGHNA and CDR2 YNFKEQ. V lost 0 bases and J 7 bases, leaving 16 bases between the germline ends. The CDR3 covers 15 residues. In nucleotides, the CDR3 is TGTGCCAGCAGCCAAGAAGGGGCCGGACCCGATGAGCAGTACTTC. This codes for CASSQEGAGPDEQYF.

The rearrangement links TRBV18 to TRBJ1-1, with 7 bases that match TRBD1. V lost 2 bases, J lost 0 bases, and 6 bases stayed unmatched. CDR1 is KGHSH and CDR2 is LQKENI in the germline V gene. The CDR3 is 16 amino acids. As DNA, the CDR3 is TGTGCCAGCTCACCAAGGACAGGAAACATGAACACTGAAGCTTTCTTT. Its translation is CASSPRTGNMNTEAFF.

V is TRBV5-1 and J is TRBJ2-5; possible D gene TRBD1, 6 bases. The germline gives CDR1 SGHRS, CDR2 YFSETQ. V was shortened by 3 bases and J by 2 bases, with 17 bases between the two germline ends. The CDR3 contains 16 residues. The CDR3 protein is CASSSPDRPPQETQYF. The CDR3, as DNA: TGCGCCAGCAGCTCCCCCGACAGGCCGCCGCAAGAGACCCAGTACTTC.

The CDR3 DNA sequence: TGTGCCATCAGGGAGGACACTCGGCAAGAGACCCAGTACTTC. Translated: CAIREDTRQETQYF. This rearrangement joins TRBV10-3 to TRBJ2-5; D may match TRBD1 or TRBD2 (5 bases each). Deletions cut 6 bases from V and 2 bases from J, with 13 bases between. Germline CDR1 is ENHRY and CDR2 is SYGVKD. The CDR3 consists of 14 residues.

The gene calls are TRBV2 and TRBJ1-1; unclear D gene. V was cut by 5 bases and J by 6 bases, with 13 bases left in between. The CDR3 sequence is 13 residues long. Germline values: CDR1 SNHLY, CDR2 FYNNEI. CDR3 protein: CASSNRLGAEAFF. DNA for the CDR3: TGTGCCAGCAGTAACCGGCTCGGGGCTGAAGCTTTCTTT.

This chain joins TRBV24-1 and TRBJ2-3; possibly TRBD1 for D (6 bases). CDR1 and CDR2 from the germline V gene are KGHDR and SFDVKD. The CDR3 totals 12 residues. V lost 7 bases, J lost 5 bases, and 9 bases lay in between. CDR3 loop: CATSRGIDTQYF. As DNA, the CDR3 is TGTGCCACCAGCAGGGGAATAGATACGCAGTATTTT.

This clone occurred a few times. The genes are TRBV18 and TRBJ2-7; 7 bases line up with TRBD1. The CDR3 is 13 amino acids. V lost 4 bases to trimming and J lost 3 bases; unmatched junction nucleotides: 3. Germline V gene lookup returns CDR1 KGHSH and CDR2 LQKENI. The DNA for the CDR3 is TGTGCCAGCTCACGGGGACAGAACTACGAGCAGTACTTC. Translation: CASSRGQNYEQYF.

The rearrangement joins TRBV4-1 to TRBJ2-3; no definite D call. V lost 2 bases to trimming and J lost 2 bases, with 8 bases between them. From germline, CDR1 is MGHRA and CDR2 YSYEKL. This CDR3 has 14 amino acids. The CDR3 DNA reads as TGCGCCAGCAGCCAAAGTGGGCACACAGATACGCAGTATTTT. Residues: CASSQSGHTDTQYF.

The chain couples TRBV19 to TRBJ2-2; no firm D call. Germline loops: CDR1 LNHDA, CDR2 SQIVND (reference sequence). Trimming removed 3 bases from V and 7 bases from J, with 12 bases in between. CDR3 length: 14 amino acids. In nucleotides, the CDR3 is TGTGCCAGTAGTATCGTAAGCGATTTCGGGGAGCTGTTTTTT. Encoded protein: CASSIVSDFGELFF.

The J gene is TRBJ2-3, the V gene TRBV5-1; 15 positions match TRBD2. CDR1 SGHRS and CDR2 YFSETQ come from the germline V gene. V shed 4 bases, J shed 0 bases, and the junction held 12 bases outside the gene matches. The CDR3 consists of 20 residues. CDR3 sequence: CASSPLGGGLAGGSTDTQYF. CDR3 coding DNA: TGCGCCAGCAGCCCGTTGGGCGGTGGACTAGCGGGGGGGAGCACAGATACGCAGTATTTT.

J is TRBJ1-1 and V is TRBV5-1, with TRBD1 matching over 9 bases. CDR3 length: 14 amino acids. With V trimmed by 2 bases and J by 6 bases, 5 bases remained unmatched. Germline CDR1 reads SGHRS; CDR2 reads YFSETQ. This CDR3 reads CASSFMTGGSEAFF. The DNA of the CDR3 is TGCGCCAGCAGCTTCATGACAGGGGGTTCTGAAGCTTTCTTT.

This clone was seen just once. This chain joins TRBV7-8 and TRBJ2-5, with TRBD2 as a possible D gene (5 bases). CDR1 and CDR2 (germline): SGHVS, FQNEAQ. V shed 2 bases and J shed 1 base, with 8 bases lying between them. There are 14 residues in the CDR3. The CDR3 spells CASSLKRGQETQYF. CDR3 nucleotides: TGTGCCAGCAGCTTAAAACGGGGCCAAGAGACCCAGTACTTC.

The rearrangement links TRBV7-2 to TRBJ2-5; 11 positions agree with TRBD2. Per the germline V gene, CDR1 is SGHTA and CDR2 is FQGNSA. The CDR3 contains 18 residues. V was clipped by 0 bases and J by 4 bases; unmatched bases: 10. CDR3 protein: CASSLAPNSGGAGETQYF. CDR3 bases: TGTGCCAGCAGCTTAGCGCCAAATAGCGGGGGGGCCGGAGAGACCCAGTACTTC.

This sequence joins TRBV6-4 and TRBJ2-1; 7 positions agree with TRBD2. After removal of 2 bases from V and 13 bases from J, the junction contained 5 bases not matched to a gene. This CDR3 comprises 12 residues. The germline V gene encodes CDR1 MRHNA and CDR2 SNTAGT. The CDR3 DNA follows: TGTGCCAGCAGTGACGACGGGGGGATCCAGTTCTTC. As protein: CASSDDGGIQFF.

This clone was seen just once. The J gene is TRBJ2-3, the V gene TRBV5-8; 10 nucleotides match TRBD2. V shed 2 bases and J 4 bases; nucleotides not matched to a gene: 7. From germline, CDR1 is SGHTS and CDR2 YDEGEE. The CDR3 covers 16 residues. The CDR3: CASSLAAGGFADTQYF. The DNA for the CDR3 is TGTGCCAGCAGCTTAGCAGCGGGGGGGTTCGCAGATACGCAGTATTTT.

CDR3 bases: TGTGCCAGCAGCAAGGCCCAGGGGGTGGGCACTGAAGCTTTCTTT. This gives the protein CASSKAQGVGTEAFF. The rearrangement uses TRBV21-1 and TRBJ1-1; the table's D call, TRBD1, was not checked against the DNA. TRBV21-1 constitutes a pseudogene. The CDR3 spans 15 residues.

This clone showed up just once. The chain uses TRBV7-8 and TRBJ2-1, with 8 bases matching TRBD2. The germline gives CDR1 SGHVS, CDR2 FQNEAQ. The V gene end was trimmed by 6 bases and the J gene end by 10 bases; junction bases not matched to a gene: 20. CDR3 size: 17 residues. The CDR3 here is CASSFQRPGLGADEQFF. The CDR3 coding sequence is TGTGCCAGCAGTTTTCAGAGGCCGGGACTAGGGGCGGACGAGCAGTTCTTC.

With regard to this clone: The junction differs from germline at one of its ends, possibly a read error. The chain links TRBV4-1 to TRBJ1-1; no firm D call. The length of the CDR3 is 14 residues. Germline V gene sequence: CDR1 MGHRA, CDR2 YSYEKL. CDR3 protein: CATSRLQTDLEAFF. The DNA of the CDR3 is TGCGCCACCAGCCGACTCCAGACTGACCTTGAAGCTTTCTTT.

Written as DNA, the CDR3 is TGTGCCAGCAGCTCCTCCCGGAACAGGGTGACTGAAGCTTTCTTT. Its protein product is CASSSSRNRVTEAFF. J is TRBJ1-1 and V is TRBV5-6; perhaps TRBD1 as D (6 bases). The length of the CDR3 is 15 residues. The V and J ends lost 3 bases and 5 bases respectively, with 17 bases between them. Germline loops: CDR1 SGHDT, CDR2 YYEEEE.

The genes are TRBV19 and TRBJ1-1; D ambiguous. The CDR3 runs to 11 residues. Trimming shortened V by 7 bases and J by 3 bases, and 6 bases separated the two germline ends. From germline, CDR1 is LNHDA and CDR2 SQIVND (reference sequence). CDR3 DNA sequence: TGTGCCAGTACCCTGTACACTGAAGCTTTCTTT. It encodes CASTLYTEAFF.

There are a few counts of this clone. V is TRBV13 and J is TRBJ2-6, with D perhaps matching TRBD2 (5 bases). The germline V and J ends were trimmed by 3 bases and 4 bases, with 7 bases remaining between them. Germline values: CDR1 PRHDT, CDR2 FYEKMQ (reference sequence). This CDR3 has 14 residues. The chain's CDR3 is CASSLPSGANVLTF. The DNA for the CDR3 is TGTGCCAGCAGCTTGCCTAGCGGGGCCAACGTCCTGACTTTC. Full variable domain (outside the CDR3, taken from reference TRBV13 and TRBJ2-6): AAGVIQSPRHLIKEKRETATLKCYPIPRHDTVYWYQQGPGQDPQFLISFYEKMQSDKGSIPDRFSAQQFSDYHSELNMSSLELGDSALYFCASSLPSGANVLTFGAGSRLTVL.

V gene TRBV11-2 combines with J gene TRBJ1-1, with 7 bases fitting TRBD1. The CDR3 length is 15 residues. The germline gives CDR1 SGHAT, CDR2 FQNNGV. The junction had 9 bases not matched to a gene; V was cut back by 2 bases and J by 6 bases. CDR3 sequence: CASSLTQGVFAEAFF. The CDR3 DNA follows: TGTGCCAGCAGCTTAACGCAGGGGGTGTTCGCTGAAGCTTTCTTT. The full variable domain, its missing parts supplied by reference TRBV11-2 and TRBJ1-1, is EAGVAQSPRYKIIEKRQSVAFWCNPISGHATLYWYQQILGQGPKLLIQFQNNGVVDDSQLPKDRFSAERLKGVDSTLKIQPAKLEDSAVYLCASSLTQGVFAEAFFGQGTRLTVV.

A few counts support this clone. The J gene is TRBJ2-7, the V gene TRBV21-1; the table's TRBD2 call for D was not verified on the DNA. TRBV21-1 is marked as a pseudogene. The CDR3 runs to 16 residues. CDR3 DNA: TGTGCCAGCGTGACTAGCGGGGCTCGCAATTCCTACGAGCAGTACGTC. It specifies CASVTSGARNSYEQYV.